This paragraph covers one T cell receptor (beta chain) sequence. Per the authors' pipeline: Amplification with reference gene primers provided the estimates of nucleated cell counts. TCRdb's copy holds only in-frame clones and misses some; the assay was immunoSEQ multiplex PCR. The V and J calls and clone size come from that table; D and trimming were worked out from the DNA. The table records roughly 280,000 clones, about 90% of them present only once. Cohorts were assigned according to the clinical history that participants reported. Recovery meant two consecutive negative NP/OP PCR tests, professional clearance, or resolved symptoms. The data were obtained in a study of blood T cell repertoires in COVID-19. Unmatched junction bases numbered 10, after V lost 4 bases and J lost 3 bases. CDR3 length equals 16 residues. Germline-derived CDR1 and CDR2 are SGHRS and YFSETQ.

The V and J genes are TRBV5-1 and TRBJ2-1, with TRBD1 matching over 7 bases. The clonotype was recovered from a woman in her sixties who had recovered from COVID-19. The sequenced sample consisted of PBMCs or T cells enriched from blood (not recorded which). CDR3 sequence: CASSTRSRGYYNEQFF. The CDR3 nucleotides read TGCGCCAGCAGCACTCGGTCCAGGGGGTACTACAATGAGCAGTTCTTC.